These T cell receptor beta chains were read from a single sample in a study of CXCR3-negative and CXCR3-positive naive CD8 T cells. With the 5' RACE reads reprocessed, TCRdb shows one record per CDR3 protein and no DNA. The table lists around 120,000 distinct CDR3 sequences, with roughly 0.59% in the top ten. The sample consisted of naive CXCR3+ CD8+ T cells from blood. These receptors were collected from a human donor in good health. Some clones in this sample may be carry-over from other donors' samples. Each CDR3 is given with its conserved first and last residue.

>15|TRBV4-1|TRBJ2-3
CASSQDGTGTDTQYF
>15|TRBV3-1|TRBJ2-1
CASSPVSGDYNEQFF
>11|TRBV29-1|TRBJ1-2
CSVEYLYGYTF
>16|TRBV19|TRBJ2-1
CASSIDGLSSYNEQFF
>15|TRBV7-2|TRBJ1-2
CASSLVTEEDYGYTF
>15|TRBV7-9|TRBJ2-7
CASSLIQGEEYEQYF
>17|TRBV7-2|TRBJ2-6
CASPRPAGVGGANVLTF
>14|TRBV19|TRBJ1-2
CASSIPGEHYGYTF
>15|TRBV4-3|TRBJ1-1
CASSQDAGVGTEAFF
>15|TRBV19|TRBJ2-1
CASSGTGALVHEQFF
>14|TRBV28|TRBJ1-2
CASSTLAGNYGYTF
>12|TRBV7-9|TRBJ1-1
CASRAIGTEAFF
>15|TRBV9|TRBJ1-2
CASSPWDRATHGYTF
>14|TRBV2|TRBJ2-2
CASGASGNTGELFF
>12|TRBV3-1|TRBJ2-7
CASKAAGGEQYF
>14|TRBV28|TRBJ2-5
CASSSPGRQETQYF
>13|TRBV6-5|TRBJ2-5
CASSLGQQETQYF
>16|TRBV14|TRBJ1-3
CASSHPRDYSGNTIYF
>16|TRBV7-6|TRBJ1-3
CASSSDAGNSGNTIYF
>14|TRBV28|TRBJ2-3
CASTNVGDTDTQYF